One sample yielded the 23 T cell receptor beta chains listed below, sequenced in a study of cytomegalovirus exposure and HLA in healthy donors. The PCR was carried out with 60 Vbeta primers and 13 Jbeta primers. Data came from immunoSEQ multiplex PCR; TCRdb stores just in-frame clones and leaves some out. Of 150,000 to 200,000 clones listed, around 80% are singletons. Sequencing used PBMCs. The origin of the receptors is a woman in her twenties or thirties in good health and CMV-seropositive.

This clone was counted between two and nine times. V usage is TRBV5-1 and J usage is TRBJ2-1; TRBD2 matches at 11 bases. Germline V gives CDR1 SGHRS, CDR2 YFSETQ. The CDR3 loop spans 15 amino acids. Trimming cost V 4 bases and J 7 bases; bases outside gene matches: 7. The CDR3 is CASSPLAGDLNEQFF. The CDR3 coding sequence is TGCGCCAGCAGCCCACTAGCGGGAGACCTGAATGAGCAGTTCTTC.

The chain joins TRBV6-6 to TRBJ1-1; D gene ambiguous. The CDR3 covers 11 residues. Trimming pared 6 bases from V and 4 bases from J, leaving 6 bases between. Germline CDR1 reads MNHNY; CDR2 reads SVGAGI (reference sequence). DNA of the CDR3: TGTGCCAGCAGCGTCGGCACTGAAGCTTTCTTT. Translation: CASSVGTEAFF.

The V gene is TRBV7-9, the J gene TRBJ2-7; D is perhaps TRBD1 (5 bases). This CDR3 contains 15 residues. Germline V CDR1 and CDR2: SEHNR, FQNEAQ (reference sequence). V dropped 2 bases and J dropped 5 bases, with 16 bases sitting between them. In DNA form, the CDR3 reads TGTGCCAGCAGCTTAAAGACAGCCAGGCGTCACGAGCAGTACTTC. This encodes CASSLKTARRHEQYF.

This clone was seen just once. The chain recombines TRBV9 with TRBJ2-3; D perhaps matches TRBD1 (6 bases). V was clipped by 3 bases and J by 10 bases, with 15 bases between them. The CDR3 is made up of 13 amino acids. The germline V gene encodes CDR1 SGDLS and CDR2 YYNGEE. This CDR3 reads CASSGEQGGAQYF. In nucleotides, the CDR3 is TGTGCCAGCAGCGGCGAACAGGGTGGGGCGCAGTATTTT.

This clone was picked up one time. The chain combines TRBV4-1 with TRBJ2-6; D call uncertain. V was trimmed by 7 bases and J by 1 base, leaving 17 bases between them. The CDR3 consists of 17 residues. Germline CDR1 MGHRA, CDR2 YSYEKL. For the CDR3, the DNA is TGCGCCAGCACCCCAGGCCCCTTTAAGTCTGGGGCCAACGTCCTGACTTTC. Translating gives CASTPGPFKSGANVLTF.

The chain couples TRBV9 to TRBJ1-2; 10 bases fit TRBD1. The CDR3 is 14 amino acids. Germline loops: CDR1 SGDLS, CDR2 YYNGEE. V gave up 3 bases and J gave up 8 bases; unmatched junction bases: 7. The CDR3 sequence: CASSDGQGVGGYTF. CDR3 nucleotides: TGTGCCAGCAGCGACGGACAGGGGGTGGGGGGCTACACCTTC.

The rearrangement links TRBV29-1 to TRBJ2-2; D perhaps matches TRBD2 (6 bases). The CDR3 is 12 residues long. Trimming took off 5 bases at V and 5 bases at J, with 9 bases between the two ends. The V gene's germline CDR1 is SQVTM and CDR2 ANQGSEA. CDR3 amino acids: CSVSGETGELFF. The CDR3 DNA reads TGCAGCGTTTCGGGAGAAACCGGGGAGCTGTTTTTT.

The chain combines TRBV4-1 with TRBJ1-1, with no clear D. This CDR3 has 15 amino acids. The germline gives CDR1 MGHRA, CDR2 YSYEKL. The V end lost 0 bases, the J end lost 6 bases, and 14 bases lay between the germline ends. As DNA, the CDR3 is TGCGCCAGCAGCCAAGAAAGAGGCGCAGCCGCTGAAGCTTTCTTT. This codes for CASSQERGAAAEAFF.

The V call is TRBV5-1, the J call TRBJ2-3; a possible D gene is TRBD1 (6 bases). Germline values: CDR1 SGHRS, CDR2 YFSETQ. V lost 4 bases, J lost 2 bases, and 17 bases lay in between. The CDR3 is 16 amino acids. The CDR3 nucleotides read TGCGCCAGCAGCCCCAACCCCAGGGGTAACACAGATACGCAGTATTTT. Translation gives CASSPNPRGNTDTQYF.

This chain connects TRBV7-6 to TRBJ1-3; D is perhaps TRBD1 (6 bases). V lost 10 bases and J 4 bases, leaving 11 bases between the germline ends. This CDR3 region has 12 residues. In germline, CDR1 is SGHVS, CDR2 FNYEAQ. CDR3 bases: TGTGCCACCCGACAGGACGGAAACACCATATATTTT. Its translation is CATRQDGNTIYF.

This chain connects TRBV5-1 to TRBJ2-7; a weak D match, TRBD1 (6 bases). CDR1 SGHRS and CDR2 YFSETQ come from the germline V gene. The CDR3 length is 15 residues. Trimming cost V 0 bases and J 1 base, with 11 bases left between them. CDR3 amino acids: CASSLAMDSSYEQYF. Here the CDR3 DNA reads TGCGCCAGCAGCTTGGCCATGGACAGTTCCTACGAGCAGTACTTC.

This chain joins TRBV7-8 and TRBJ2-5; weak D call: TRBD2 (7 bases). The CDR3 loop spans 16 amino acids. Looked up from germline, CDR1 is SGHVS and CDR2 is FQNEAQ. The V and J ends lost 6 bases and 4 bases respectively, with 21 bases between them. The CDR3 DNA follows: TGTGCCAGCAGATACGGAGTGGCGGGGGCAGGAGAGACCCAGTACTTC. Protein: CASRYGVAGAGETQYF.

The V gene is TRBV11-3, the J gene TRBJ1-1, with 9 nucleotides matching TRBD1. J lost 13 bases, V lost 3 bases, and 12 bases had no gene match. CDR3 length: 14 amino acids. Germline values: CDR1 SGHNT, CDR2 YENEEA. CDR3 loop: CASSFGRDRVSIFF. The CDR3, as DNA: TGTGCCAGCAGCTTCGGGCGGGACAGGGTTAGTATTTTCTTT.

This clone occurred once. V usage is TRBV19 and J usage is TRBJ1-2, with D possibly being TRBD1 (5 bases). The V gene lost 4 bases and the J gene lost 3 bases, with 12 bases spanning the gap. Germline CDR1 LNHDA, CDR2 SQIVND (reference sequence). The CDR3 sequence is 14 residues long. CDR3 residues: CASSTARADYGYTF. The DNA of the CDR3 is TGTGCCAGTAGTACGGCCAGGGCTGACTATGGCTACACCTTC.

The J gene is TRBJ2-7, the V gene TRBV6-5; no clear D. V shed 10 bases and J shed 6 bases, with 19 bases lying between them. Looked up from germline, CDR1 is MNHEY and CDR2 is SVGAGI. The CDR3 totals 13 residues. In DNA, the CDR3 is TGTGCCACTACAGAACCCAACTCAGGCGAGCAGTACTTC. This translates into CATTEPNSGEQYF.

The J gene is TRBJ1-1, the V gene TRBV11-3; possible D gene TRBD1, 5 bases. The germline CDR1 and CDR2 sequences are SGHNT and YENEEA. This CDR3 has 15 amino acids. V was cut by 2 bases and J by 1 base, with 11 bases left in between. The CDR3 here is CASSLPDRPNTEAFF. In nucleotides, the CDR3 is TGTGCCAGCAGCTTACCCGACAGACCGAACACTGAAGCTTTCTTT.

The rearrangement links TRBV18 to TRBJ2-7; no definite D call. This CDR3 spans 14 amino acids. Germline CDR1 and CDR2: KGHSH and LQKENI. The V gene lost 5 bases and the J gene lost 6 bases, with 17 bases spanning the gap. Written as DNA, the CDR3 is TGTGCCAGCTCAGGGTCTGCCGGTCGCGGCGAGCAGTACTTC. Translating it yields CASSGSAGRGEQYF.

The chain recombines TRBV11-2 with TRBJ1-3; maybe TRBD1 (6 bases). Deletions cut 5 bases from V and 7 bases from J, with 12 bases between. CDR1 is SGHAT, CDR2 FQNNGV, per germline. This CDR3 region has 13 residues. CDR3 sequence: CASSTSGVNTIYF. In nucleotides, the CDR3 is TGTGCCAGCAGCACCTCAGGGGTCAACACCATATATTTT.

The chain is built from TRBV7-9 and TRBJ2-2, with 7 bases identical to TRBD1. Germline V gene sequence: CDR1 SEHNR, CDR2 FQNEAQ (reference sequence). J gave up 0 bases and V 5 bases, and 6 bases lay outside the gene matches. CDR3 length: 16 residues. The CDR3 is CASSLPGTANTGELFF. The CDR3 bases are TGTGCCAGCAGCCTTCCCGGGACAGCGAACACCGGGGAGCTGTTTTTT.

The CDR3: CASSPSGSSYNEQFF. The CDR3 DNA is TGTGCCAGCAGCCCTAGCGGCAGCTCCTACAATGAGCAGTTCTTC. The chain uses TRBV7-2 and TRBJ2-1; 7 bases agree with TRBD2. The J segment lost 0 bases and the V segment lost 5 bases, leaving 4 bases of the junction unmatched. Germline V CDR1 and CDR2: SGHTA, FQGNSA. The CDR3 runs to 15 residues.

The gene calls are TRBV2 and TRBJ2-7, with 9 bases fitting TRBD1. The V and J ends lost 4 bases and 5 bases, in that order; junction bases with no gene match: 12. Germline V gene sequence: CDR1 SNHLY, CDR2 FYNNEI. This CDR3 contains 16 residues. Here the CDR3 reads CASSVGQGLLSDEQYF. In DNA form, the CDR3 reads TGTGCCAGCAGTGTGGGACAGGGTTTACTGTCGGACGAGCAGTACTTC.

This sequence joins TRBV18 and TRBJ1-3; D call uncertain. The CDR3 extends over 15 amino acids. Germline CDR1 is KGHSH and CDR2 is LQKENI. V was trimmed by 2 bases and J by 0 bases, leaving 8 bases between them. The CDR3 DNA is TGTGCCAGCTCACCAACCGTCAGCTCTGGAAACACCATATATTTT. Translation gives CASSPTVSSGNTIYF.

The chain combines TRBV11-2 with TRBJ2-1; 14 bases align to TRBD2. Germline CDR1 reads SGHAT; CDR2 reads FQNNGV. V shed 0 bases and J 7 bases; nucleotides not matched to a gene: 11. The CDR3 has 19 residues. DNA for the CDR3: TGTGCCAGCAGCTTAGATTCGGGACTAGCGGGAGATTTTCGGAATGAGCAGTTCTTC. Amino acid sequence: CASSLDSGLAGDFRNEQFF.